These 23 T cell receptor beta chains were all obtained from the same sample, sequenced in a study of blood T cell repertoires in COVID-19. Sequencing used immunoSEQ multiplex PCR; TCRdb keeps in-frame clones, though not all of them. This table holds 250,000 to 300,000 clones, over 85% found once. The sample comprised PBMCs or T cells enriched from blood (not recorded which). The receptor set was obtained from a woman aged 55-75 years who had recovered from COVID-19.

The chain combines TRBV2 with TRBJ2-3, with 9 bases lining up with TRBD1. This CDR3 contains 15 residues. Germline-derived CDR1 and CDR2 are SNHLY and FYNNEI. V was pared by 6 bases and J by 4 bases, with 8 bases of the junction left unmatched. CDR3 DNA sequence: TGTGCCAGCAGAGACCGACAGGGGGGCCCAGATACGCAGTATTTT. Its protein product is CASRDRQGGPDTQYF.

This clone has a handful of counts. This sequence joins TRBV19 and TRBJ1-3; 11 nucleotides line up with TRBD1. This CDR3 has 15 residues. V shed 5 bases and J 4 bases; nucleotides not matched to a gene: 4. Germline V CDR1 and CDR2: LNHDA, SQIVND (reference sequence). CDR3 region: CASSADRGPGNTIYF. CDR3 coding DNA: TGTGCCAGTAGTGCGGACAGGGGGCCCGGAAACACCATATATTTT.

This rearrangement joins TRBV19 to TRBJ2-5; possibly TRBD2 for D (6 bases). Per the germline V gene, CDR1 is LNHDA and CDR2 is SQIVND (reference sequence). Trimming cost V 5 bases and J 4 bases, with 11 bases left between them. This CDR3 has 13 amino acids. The CDR3 sequence is CASSGQGGETQYF. CDR3 DNA sequence: TGTGCCAGTAGTGGCCAGGGAGGAGAGACCCAGTACTTC.

The V gene is TRBV6-1, the J gene TRBJ2-5; D may be TRBD2 (5 bases). The CDR3 is 16 residues long. V lost 1 base and J 5 bases, leaving 17 bases between the germline ends. Germline V gene data show CDR1 as MNHNS and CDR2 as SASEGT. The CDR3 sequence: CASSEVRALPGETQYF. The CDR3 DNA follows: TGTGCCAGCAGTGAAGTGAGGGCCCTCCCGGGGGAGACCCAGTACTTC.

The chain has TRBV19 and TRBJ2-7; a weak D match, TRBD1 (5 bases). Germline values: CDR1 LNHDA, CDR2 SQIVND (reference sequence). There are 14 residues in the CDR3. Trimming left V 0 bases short and J 3 bases short, with 9 bases between. The DNA of the CDR3 is TGTGCCAGTAGTATAGATGGGCAGGGCTACGAGCAGTACTTC. Protein sequence: CASSIDGQGYEQYF.

The chain has TRBV7-9 and TRBJ1-5; D not resolved. The V end lost 6 bases, the J end lost 7 bases, and 16 bases lay between the germline ends. From germline, CDR1 is SEHNR and CDR2 FQNEAQ (reference sequence). The CDR3 extends over 14 amino acids. The CDR3 region is CASSRESLGQPQHF. The DNA for the CDR3 is TGTGCCAGCAGTCGGGAGTCACTGGGGCAGCCCCAGCATTTT.

This sequence joins TRBV7-9 and TRBJ1-1; perhaps TRBD1 as D (5 bases). Germline assignment: CDR1 SEHNR and CDR2 FQNEAQ (reference sequence). CDR3 size: 13 residues. V was trimmed by 6 bases and J by 6 bases, leaving 14 bases between them. The CDR3 DNA reads TGTGCCAGCAGGGGAACTCAGGGCTCTGAAGCTTTCTTT. It is translated as CASRGTQGSEAFF.

V and J are TRBV5-1 and TRBJ1-5, with unresolved D. Trimming shortened V by 0 bases and J by 3 bases, and 10 bases separated the two germline ends. CDR1 and CDR2 (germline): SGHRS, YFSETQ. This CDR3 is built from 15 residues. The CDR3 DNA reads TGCGCCAGCAGCTTGGGTAACAGCCCCAATCAGCCCCAGCATTTT. It is translated as CASSLGNSPNQPQHF.

This clone was observed a few times. The gene calls are TRBV11-2 and TRBJ2-1; 8 nucleotides align to TRBD1. This CDR3 region has 15 residues. The V gene end was trimmed by 5 bases and the J gene end by 9 bases; junction bases not matched to a gene: 12. CDR1 and CDR2 (germline): SGHAT, FQNNGV. The CDR3 here is CASSVTGGVLGEQFF. The CDR3 DNA sequence: TGTGCCAGCAGCGTAACAGGGGGTGTGCTCGGTGAGCAGTTCTTC.

CDR3 in amino acids: CATSRGQGLNSPLHF. CDR3 sequence (DNA): TGTGCCACCAGCAGAGGTCAGGGGCTAAATTCACCCCTCCACTTT. The chain uses TRBV15 and TRBJ1-6; D might be TRBD1 (6 bases). The V gene's germline CDR1 is LNHNV and CDR2 YYDKDF (reference sequence). The CDR3 contains 15 residues. Trimming pared 1 base from V and 7 bases from J, leaving 11 bases between.

The V and J genes are TRBV7-9 and TRBJ1-3, with D possibly TRBD1 on 5 matching bases. There are 15 residues in the CDR3. Germline loops: CDR1 SEHNR, CDR2 FQNEAQ (reference sequence). The germline V and J ends were trimmed by 1 base and 7 bases, with 14 bases remaining between them. CDR3 nucleotide sequence: TGTGCCAGCAGCTTAGAGGCAGGGTTGGCTAACACCATATATTTT. As protein: CASSLEAGLANTIYF.

The CDR3: CASSLNRGHNEQYF. The DNA for the CDR3 is TGTGCCAGCAGCCTGAACAGGGGGCATAACGAGCAGTACTTC. The rearrangement joins TRBV3-1 (or the pseudogene TRBV3-2) to TRBJ2-7, with TRBD1 matching over 9 bases. The CDR3 is 14 amino acids. Losses at the gene ends were 4 bases for V and 5 bases for J; bases not matched to a gene: 6. CDR1 is LGHDT and CDR2 is YNNKEL in the germline V gene (reference sequence).

This chain's CDR3 is CAWSARGALYNSPLHF. Written as DNA, the CDR3 is TGTGCCTGGAGTGCCAGGGGGGCGCTATATAATTCACCCCTCCACTTT. J is TRBJ1-6 and V is TRBV30, with TRBD1 identical over 7 bases. CDR1 is GTSNPN and CDR2 is SVGIG in the germline V gene (reference sequence). The length of the CDR3 is 16 residues. The junction had 7 bases not matched to a gene; V was cut back by 1 base and J by 4 bases.

CDR3 in amino acids: CASSPPGGPQHF. The CDR3 DNA follows: TGTGCCAGCTCACCACCCGGAGGGCCCCAGCATTTT. The chain is built from TRBV18 and TRBJ1-5; D is unclear. CDR3 length: 12 amino acids. The germline CDR1 and CDR2 sequences are KGHSH and LQKENI. V lost 0 bases to trimming and J lost 9 bases, with 6 bases between them.

V is TRBV9 and J is TRBJ1-1; 8 nucleotides match TRBD1. Looked up from germline, CDR1 is SGDLS and CDR2 is YYNGEE. The CDR3 contains 14 residues. Trimming cost V 6 bases and J 1 base; bases outside gene matches: 5. CDR3 coding DNA: TGTGCCAGCACCTACGGGACAGGGAACACTGAAGCTTTCTTT. This translates into CASTYGTGNTEAFF.

The gene calls are TRBV6-5 and TRBJ1-5; D gene unclear. Germline loops: CDR1 MNHEY, CDR2 SVGAGI. CDR3 length: 14 amino acids. Trimming left V 6 bases short and J 1 base short, with 10 bases between. The CDR3 loop is CASSLRGSNQPQHF. The CDR3 DNA sequence: TGTGCCAGCAGCCTTCGAGGGAGCAATCAGCCCCAGCATTTT.

The V call is TRBV4-1, the J call TRBJ1-1, with 9 bases matching TRBD1. The junction had 6 bases not matched to a gene; V was cut back by 5 bases and J by 5 bases. CDR1 is MGHRA, CDR2 YSYEKL, per germline. The CDR3 runs 14 residues. CDR3 DNA sequence: TGCGCCAGCAGCTTCCGGACAGGGGAGACTGAAGCTTTCTTT. Amino acids: CASSFRTGETEAFF.

The chain links TRBV5-6 to TRBJ1-1; D might be TRBD1 (5 bases). Trimming pared 5 bases from V and 2 bases from J, leaving 13 bases between. This CDR3 contains 14 residues. Germline V gives CDR1 SGHDT, CDR2 YYEEEE. The CDR3 nucleotides are TGTGCCAGCAGGGTCGGACATCTAAACACTGAAGCTTTCTTT. Its protein is CASRVGHLNTEAFF. Using reference TRBV5-6 and TRBJ1-1 for the parts outside the CDR3, the full variable domain is DAGVTQSPTHLIKTRGQQVTLRCSPKSGHDTVSWYQQALGQGPQFIFQYYEEEERQRGNFPDRFSGHQFPNYSSELNVNALLLGDSALYLCASRVGHLNTEAFFGQGTRLTVV.

This chain uses TRBV7-9 with TRBJ1-6, with a weak D call TRBD1 (5 bases). The length of the CDR3 is 15 residues. The V gene lost 1 base and the J gene lost 6 bases, with 10 bases spanning the gap. CDR1 SEHNR and CDR2 FQNEAQ come from the germline V gene (reference sequence). CDR3 protein: CASSLGGRANSPLHF. The CDR3 DNA reads TGTGCCAGCAGCTTAGGCGGCAGGGCTAATTCACCCCTCCACTTT.

V usage is TRBV10-3 and J usage is TRBJ1-3, with TRBD1 as a possible D gene (6 bases). Per the germline V gene, CDR1 is ENHRY and CDR2 is SYGVKD. V dropped 9 bases and J dropped 4 bases, with 19 bases sitting between them. This CDR3 region has 15 residues. The chain's CDR3 is CAIGGRGLSGNTIYF. CDR3 bases: TGTGCCATAGGCGGGCGGGGGCTCTCCGGAAACACCATATATTTT.

The chain uses TRBV10-3 and TRBJ2-7; D is perhaps TRBD1 (6 bases). Trimming stripped 3 bases from V and 3 bases from J, with 12 bases between. CDR3 length: 14 residues. The germline CDR1 and CDR2 sequences are ENHRY and SYGVKD. The CDR3, as DNA: TGTGCCATCAGTGAAGTGGACAGCAGCTACGAGCAGTACTTC. Translating gives CAISEVDSSYEQYF.

The chain uses TRBV15 and TRBJ2-2; D is ambiguous. The CDR3 loop spans 12 amino acids. The germline V and J ends were trimmed by 3 bases and 6 bases, with 5 bases remaining between them. Germline assignment: CDR1 LNHNV and CDR2 YYDKDF (reference sequence). This chain's CDR3 is CATSRGSGELFF. CDR3 sequence (DNA): TGTGCCACCAGCAGGGGCTCCGGGGAGCTGTTTTTT.

The chain links TRBV30 to TRBJ1-3; 8 bases are a match to TRBD1. The CDR3 is 14 amino acids. Per germline, CDR1 GTSNPN and CDR2 SVGIG (reference sequence). The V gene end was trimmed by 3 bases and the J gene end by 2 bases; junction bases not matched to a gene: 3. The DNA for the CDR3 is TGTGCCTGGAGCCAGACAGGGGCTGGAAACACCATATATTTT. This encodes CAWSQTGAGNTIYF.